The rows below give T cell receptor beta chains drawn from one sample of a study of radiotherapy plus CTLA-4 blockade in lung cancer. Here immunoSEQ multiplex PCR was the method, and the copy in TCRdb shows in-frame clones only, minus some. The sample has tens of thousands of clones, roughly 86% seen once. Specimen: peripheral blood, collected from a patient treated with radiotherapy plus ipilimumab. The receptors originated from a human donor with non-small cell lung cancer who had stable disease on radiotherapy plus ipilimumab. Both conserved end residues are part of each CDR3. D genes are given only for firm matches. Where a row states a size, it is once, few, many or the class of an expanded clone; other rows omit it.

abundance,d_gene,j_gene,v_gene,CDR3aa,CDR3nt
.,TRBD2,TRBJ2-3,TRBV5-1,CASSLFPSGGTTDTQYF,TGCGCCAGCAGCTTGTTTCCTAGCGGGGGGACCACAGATACGCAGTATTTT
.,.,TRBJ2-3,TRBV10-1,CASSESRGRADTQYF,TGCGCCAGCAGTGAGTCGAGGGGTAGAGCAGATACGCAGTATTTT
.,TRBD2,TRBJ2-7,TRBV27,CASSLSITSGRFEQYF,TGTGCCAGCAGTTTATCCATTACTAGCGGGAGATTCGAGCAGTACTTC
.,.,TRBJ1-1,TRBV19,CASSRTVNTEAFF,TGTGCCAGTAGTCGGACAGTTAACACTGAAGCTTTCTTT
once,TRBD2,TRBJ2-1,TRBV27,CASKGLAGYNEQFF,TGTGCCAGCAAGGGACTAGCGGGATACAATGAGCAGTTCTTC
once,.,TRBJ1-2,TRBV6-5,CASRTDTNYGYTF,TGTGCCAGCAGAACCGACACGAACTATGGCTACACCTTC
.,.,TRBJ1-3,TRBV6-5,CASSLDRDSGNTIYF,TGTGCCAGCAGTTTAGACCGAGACTCTGGAAACACCATATATTTT
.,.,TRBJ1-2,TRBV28,CATVDRFYGYTF,TGTGCCACTGTGGACCGATTCTATGGCTACACCTTC
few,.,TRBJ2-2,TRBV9,CASSASPIGELFF,TGTGCCAGCAGCGCTAGCCCCATCGGGGAGCTGTTTTTT
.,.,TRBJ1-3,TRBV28,CASSSQGKINVYGNTIYF,TGTGCCAGCAGTTCGCAGGGGAAGATAAATGTTTATGGAAACACCATATATTTT
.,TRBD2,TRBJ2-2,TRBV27,CASSPGLAGRGGELFF,TGTGCCAGCAGTCCGGGACTAGCGGGACGAGGAGGGGAGCTGTTTTTT
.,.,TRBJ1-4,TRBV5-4,CASSLGTDEKLFF,TGTGCCAGCAGCTTGGGGACAGATGAAAAACTGTTTTTT
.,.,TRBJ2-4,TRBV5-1,CASEQGARGGIQYF,TGCGCCAGCGAACAGGGCGCCAGGGGAGGCATTCAGTACTTC
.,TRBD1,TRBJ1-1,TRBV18,CASSPPDRVTEAFF,TGTGCCAGCTCACCACCGGACAGGGTCACTGAAGCTTTCTTT
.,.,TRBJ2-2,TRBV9,CASSVGGRGYTGELFF,TGTGCCAGCAGCGTAGGGGGCAGGGGATACACCGGGGAGCTGTTTTTT
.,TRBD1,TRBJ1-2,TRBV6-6,CASSYPQQGLYGYTF,TGTGCCAGCAGTTACCCACAACAGGGGCTCTATGGCTACACCTTC
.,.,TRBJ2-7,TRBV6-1,CASSITGNPYEQYF,TGTGCCAGCAGTATAACAGGGAATCCCTACGAGCAGTACTTC
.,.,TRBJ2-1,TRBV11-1,CASSLEASVQFF,TGTGCCAGCAGCTTAGAGGCTAGCGTACAGTTCTTC
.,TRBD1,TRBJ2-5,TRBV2,CASSEGGQGALQETQYF,TGTGCCAGCAGTGAGGGTGGACAGGGGGCTTTACAAGAGACCCAGTACTTC
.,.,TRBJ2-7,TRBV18,CASSPPQPRSYEQYF,TGTGCCAGCTCACCACCACAACCACGCTCCTACGAGCAGTACTTC
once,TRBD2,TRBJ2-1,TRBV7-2,CASSHTSGGYNEQFF,TGTGCCAGCAGCCACACTAGCGGGGGCTACAATGAGCAGTTCTTC
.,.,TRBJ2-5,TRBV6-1,CASNNRDRETQYF,TGTGCCAGCAATAACAGGGATCGGGAGACCCAGTACTTC
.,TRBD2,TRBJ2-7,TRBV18,CASSPSGAGVSYEQYF,TGTGCCAGCTCACCGTCGGGAGCGGGGGTCTCCTACGAGCAGTACTTC
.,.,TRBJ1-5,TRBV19,CASLSGERSNQPQHF,TGTGCCAGCTTATCGGGGGAACGGAGCAATCAGCCCCAGCATTTT
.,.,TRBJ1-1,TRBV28,CASRPPGASREAFF,TGTGCCAGCAGGCCCCCCGGAGCCAGCCGTGAAGCTTTCTTT
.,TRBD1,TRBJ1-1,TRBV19,CASTPGGTGINEAFF,TGTGCCAGTACCCCAGGGGGGACAGGGATAAATGAAGCTTTCTTT
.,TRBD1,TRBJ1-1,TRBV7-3,CASSSADRASTEAFF,TGTGCCAGCAGCTCTGCGGACAGGGCAAGTACTGAAGCTTTCTTT
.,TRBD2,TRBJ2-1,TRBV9,CASSVGGTSGNNEQFF,TGTGCCAGCAGCGTAGGGGGGACTAGCGGAAACAATGAGCAGTTCTTC
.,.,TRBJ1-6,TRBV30,CAWDMGPSRPLHF,TGTGCCTGGGACATGGGACCGTCGCGACCCCTCCACTTT
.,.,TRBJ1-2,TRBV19,CASSIEGNFYGYTF,TGTGCCAGTAGTATAGAGGGCAACTTCTATGGCTACACCTTC
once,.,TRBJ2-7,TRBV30,CAWQGDSYEQYF,TGTGCCTGGCAGGGTGATTCCTACGAGCAGTACTTC
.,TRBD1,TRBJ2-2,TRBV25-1,CASEGLAGGSGELFF,TGTGCCAGCGAAGGTCTGGCAGGGGGTTCCGGGGAGCTGTTTTTT
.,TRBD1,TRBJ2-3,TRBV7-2,CASSWLGGRDTQYF,TGTGCCAGCAGCTGGCTAGGGGGCCGAGATACGCAGTATTTT
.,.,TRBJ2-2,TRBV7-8,CASSYPPRELFF,TGTGCCAGCAGCTACCCGCCGAGGGAGCTGTTTTTT
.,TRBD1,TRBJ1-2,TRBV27,CASSRGTGEVYGYTF,TGTGCCAGCAGCAGGGGGACAGGGGAGGTGTATGGCTACACCTTC
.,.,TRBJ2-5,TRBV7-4,CASSFLETQYF,TGTGCCAGCAGCTTTTTAGAGACCCAGTACTTC
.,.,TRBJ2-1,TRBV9,CASSVQQAGGIYNEQFF,TGTGCCAGCAGCGTCCAGCAGGCGGGCGGTATCTACAATGAGCAGTTCTTC
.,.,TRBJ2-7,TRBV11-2,CASSLGGTTYEQYF,TGTGCCAGCAGCTTAGGAGGGACGACCTACGAGCAGTACTTC
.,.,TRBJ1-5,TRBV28,CASSLLRDNQPQHF,TGTGCCAGCAGTTTACTCAGGGACAATCAGCCCCAGCATTTT
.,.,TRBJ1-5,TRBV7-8,CASSLANQPQHF,TGTGCCAGCAGCTTAGCAAATCAGCCCCAGCATTTT
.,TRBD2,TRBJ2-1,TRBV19,CASMGKLAGAYNEQFF,TGTGCCAGTATGGGGAAACTAGCGGGGGCCTACAATGAGCAGTTCTTC
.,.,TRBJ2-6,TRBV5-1,CASSLEGPSPGGANVLTF,TGCGCCAGCAGCTTGGAGGGACCCTCCCCGGGAGGGGCCAACGTCCTGACTTTC
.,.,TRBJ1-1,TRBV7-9,CASSPRLGRDTEAFF,TGTGCCAGCAGCCCTCGGTTAGGGCGGGACACTGAAGCTTTCTTT
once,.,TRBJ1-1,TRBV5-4,CASSLGLSAEAFF,TGTGCCAGCAGCTTGGGACTTTCCGCTGAAGCTTTCTTT
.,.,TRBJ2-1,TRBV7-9,CASSQRDRYEQFF,TGTGCCAGCAGCCAACGGGACCGCTATGAGCAGTTCTTC